The 21 T cell receptor beta chains below were found in one sample sequenced in a study of blood T cell repertoires in COVID-19. Assay: immunoSEQ multiplex PCR; the TCRdb copy retains only in-frame clones and omits some. The profile shows almost 95,000 clones, more than 65% of them singletons. Sequencing was performed on peripheral blood. The receptors shown here come from a man in his sixties with acute or convalescent COVID-19.

CDR3 amino acids: CASSVISSSDTQYF. CDR3 DNA sequence: TGTGCCAGCAGCGTAATTTCTAGCTCGGATACGCAGTATTTT. This rearrangement joins TRBV9 to TRBJ2-3; TRBD2 might be the D (5 bases). The germline V and J ends were trimmed by 1 base and 6 bases, with 12 bases remaining between them. There are 14 residues in the CDR3. Germline V gene data show CDR1 as SGDLS and CDR2 as YYNGEE.

This clone came up once. The rearrangement joins TRBV14 to TRBJ2-4; 7 bases are shared with TRBD1. J lost 8 bases, V lost 3 bases, and 13 bases had no gene match. Per germline, CDR1 SGHDN and CDR2 FVKESK. There are 16 residues in the CDR3. CDR3 bases: TGTGCCAGCAGCCATACCCGGGACAGTGGGTTACACATTCAGTACTTC. This translates into CASSHTRDSGLHIQYF.

This clone was seen only once. V gene TRBV21-1 combines with J gene TRBJ1-3. TRBV21-1 is tagged as a pseudogene. The CDR3 spans 16 residues. The CDR3 loop is CASSKEEGEAGNTIYF. The CDR3 DNA reads TGTGCCAGCAGCAAAGAGGAAGGAGAAGCTGGAAACACCATATATTTT.

This sequence joins TRBV6-2 or TRBV6-3 and TRBJ1-3, with no clear D. Germline V gene sequence: CDR1 MNHEY, CDR2 SVGEGT. The CDR3 loop spans 17 amino acids. V lost 4 bases, J lost 2 bases, and 18 bases lay in between. For the CDR3, the DNA is TGTGCCAGCAGTTCCACCAAGGGAGGTTCGGCTGGAAACACCATATATTTT. Translated: CASSSTKGGSAGNTIYF.

This chain connects TRBV9 to TRBJ2-1; TRBD2 is a possible D gene (6 bases). Trimming took 1 base from V and 4 from J, leaving 12 bases between them. The germline CDR1 and CDR2 sequences are SGDLS and YYNGEE. The CDR3 extends over 15 amino acids. The CDR3 reads CASSVSRGIYNEQFF. In DNA, the CDR3 is TGTGCCAGCAGCGTATCCCGGGGGATTTACAATGAGCAGTTCTTC.

This clone came up a few times. The CDR3: CAIRGAGDPYEQYF. DNA for the CDR3: TGTGCCATCAGGGGGGCAGGGGACCCCTACGAGCAGTACTTC. The chain combines TRBV10-3 with TRBJ2-7; maybe TRBD1 (6 bases). The CDR3 is 14 residues long. Germline V gives CDR1 ENHRY, CDR2 SYGVKD. V was trimmed by 6 bases and J by 2 bases, leaving 14 bases between them.

The chain has TRBV27 and TRBJ2-1, with D maybe TRBD2 (6 bases). This CDR3 has 15 residues. Trimming took off 3 bases at V and 7 bases at J, with 16 bases between the two ends. CDR1 and CDR2 (germline): MNHEY, SMNVEV (reference sequence). The DNA for the CDR3 is TGTGCCAGCAGTTTGTACACCGAGGGAGGTAATGAGCAGTTCTTC. Residues: CASSLYTEGGNEQFF.

This chain connects TRBV12-3 or TRBV12-4 to TRBJ1-1; D possibly corresponds to TRBD1 (5 bases). Trimming removed 5 bases at V and 8 bases at J, with 12 bases between. The CDR3 has 12 amino acids. The CDR3 bases are TGTGCCAGCAGTCATCGACAGCTCGAAGCTTTCTTT. This codes for CASSHRQLEAFF.

The chain joins TRBV9 to TRBJ2-1, with D unresolved. This CDR3 is built from 11 residues. CDR1 SGDLS and CDR2 YYNGEE come from the germline V gene. Trimming took off 3 bases at V and 6 bases at J, with 4 bases between the two ends. Written as DNA, the CDR3 is TGTGCCAGCAGCGGGAGCAATGAGCAGTTCTTC. This translates into CASSGSNEQFF.

The V call is TRBV12-3 or TRBV12-4, the J call TRBJ1-1; no definite D call. CDR3 length: 13 amino acids. V was trimmed by 5 bases and J by 1 base, leaving 8 bases between them. The CDR3 sequence: CASSPEGNTEAFF. Written as DNA, the CDR3 is TGTGCCAGCAGTCCGGAGGGGAACACTGAAGCTTTCTTT.

This clone was found once. This chain links TRBV25-1 with TRBJ1-1; D is perhaps TRBD1 (6 bases). This CDR3 spans 15 amino acids. Trimming cost V 2 bases and J 1 base, with 11 bases left between them. Germline V gene data show CDR1 as MGHDK and CDR2 as SYGVNS. The CDR3 region is CASSESYRANTEAFF. The CDR3, as DNA: TGTGCCAGCAGTGAAAGTTACAGGGCGAACACTGAAGCTTTCTTT.

The CDR3 sequence: CASSFRGAEAFF. The CDR3 nucleotides read TGCGCCAGCAGCTTCAGGGGTGCTGAAGCTTTCTTT. This chain connects TRBV5-1 to TRBJ1-1, with TRBD1 as a possible D gene (6 bases). The CDR3 has 12 residues. Germline CDR1 reads SGHRS; CDR2 reads YFSETQ. The V gene lost 2 bases and the J gene lost 6 bases, with 8 bases spanning the gap.

The chain links TRBV24-1 to TRBJ2-5; the D gene is possibly TRBD1 (6 bases). Trimming cost V 4 bases and J 4 bases, with 18 bases left between them. The CDR3 extends over 16 amino acids. In germline, CDR1 is KGHDR, CDR2 SFDVKD. The CDR3 coding sequence is TGTGCCACCAGTGACAGGGCAGGGGCCAGGGGAGAGACCCAGTACTTC. Amino acids: CATSDRAGARGETQYF.

The chain links TRBV24-1 to TRBJ2-2; 7 nucleotides align to TRBD1. The CDR3 runs 16 residues. V shed 1 base and J 3 bases; nucleotides not matched to a gene: 4. Per germline, CDR1 KGHDR and CDR2 SFDVKD. The CDR3 spells CATSDLAQGDTGELFF. The CDR3 nucleotides read TGTGCCACCAGTGATTTAGCGCAGGGGGACACCGGGGAGCTGTTTTTT.

The CDR3 loop reads CASSDTGAYGYTF. Written as DNA, the CDR3 is TGTGCCAGCAGCGATACAGGGGCGTATGGCTACACCTTC. The V gene is TRBV5-6, the J gene TRBJ1-2; 7 nucleotides match TRBD1. The CDR3 is made up of 13 amino acids. Germline CDR1 SGHDT, CDR2 YYEEEE. The V segment lost 4 bases and the J segment 5 bases; nucleotides outside the gene matches: 5.

The chain uses TRBV5-4 and TRBJ2-3; TRBD2 aligns across 8 bases. The CDR3 contains 13 residues. The germline CDR1 and CDR2 sequences are SGHNT and YYREEE (reference sequence). Unmatched junction bases numbered 8, after V lost 4 bases and J lost 10 bases. The CDR3 loop reads CASSPDTGRAQYF. CDR3 sequence (DNA): TGTGCCAGCAGCCCGGATACCGGGAGGGCGCAGTATTTT.

The rearrangement links TRBV5-6 to TRBJ2-1; 9 bases align to TRBD2. V lost 5 bases and J lost 7; bases outside the gene matches: 4. Germline CDR1 and CDR2: SGHDT and YYEEEE. This CDR3 is built from 13 residues. The CDR3 coding sequence is TGTGCCAGCAGTCTAGCGGGGAGGAATGAGCAGTTCTTC. It translates to CASSLAGRNEQFF.

V and J are TRBV14 and TRBJ2-2; D unclear. Looked up from germline, CDR1 is SGHDN and CDR2 is FVKESK. The CDR3 extends over 13 amino acids. V lost 2 bases and J lost 3, with 4 bases in between. In nucleotides, the CDR3 is TGTGCCAGCAGCCAAACATACACCGGGGAGCTGTTTTTT. Translated: CASSQTYTGELFF.

For the CDR3, the DNA is TGTGCCATCAGTGCCATGATGGGGCAGACTCATGGCTACACCTTC. Translation gives CAISAMMGQTHGYTF. The J gene is TRBJ1-2, the V gene TRBV10-3, with D perhaps TRBD1 (5 bases). Per the germline V gene, CDR1 is ENHRY and CDR2 is SYGVKD. This CDR3 spans 15 amino acids. V was pared by 4 bases and J by 6 bases, with 18 bases between.

The rearrangement uses TRBV7-2 and TRBJ2-7, with 8 bases lining up with TRBD1. The ends lost 1 base at V and 7 bases at J; junction bases unmatched: 9. Looked up from germline, CDR1 is SGHTA and CDR2 is FQGNSA. The CDR3 covers 15 residues. CDR3 residues: CASSLDRGNAREQYF. Written as DNA, the CDR3 is TGTGCCAGCAGCTTAGACAGGGGGAATGCTCGGGAGCAGTACTTC.

The V call is TRBV9, the J call TRBJ2-1; TRBD2 aligns across 9 bases. The CDR3 has 16 residues. Germline loops: CDR1 SGDLS, CDR2 YYNGEE. Unmatched junction bases numbered 4, after V lost 2 bases and J lost 1 base. The CDR3: CASSVSGGRSYNEQFF. CDR3 sequence (DNA): TGTGCCAGCAGCGTGAGCGGGGGGCGGTCCTACAATGAGCAGTTCTTC.